The rows below give T cell receptor beta chains drawn from one sample of a study of neurological immune-mediated disorders. One entry per CDR3 protein, called by TCRdb with MiXCR from the 5' RACE reads. The table includes about 59,000 distinct CDR3 sequences, 12% detected once. What was sequenced was PBMCs. These receptors were collected from a woman aged 55-69 years with HTLV-1-associated myelopathy (HAM/TSP). Each CDR3 is given with its conserved first and last residue. D genes are given only for firm matches. Clone size is stated in some rows and not others, as once, few, many or a class when expanded.

v_gene	d_gene	abundance	j_gene	CDR3aa	CDR3nt
TRBV5-1	-	many	TRBJ2-2	CASSLAASNPGELFF	TGCGCCAGCAGCTTGGCGGCTTCAAATCCCGGGGAGCTGTTTTTT
TRBV4-1	-	many	TRBJ2-2	CASSQDPPETANTGELFF	TGCGCCAGCAGCCAAGATCCCCCCGAGACAGCGAACACCGGGGAGCTGTTTTTT
TRBV12-3/TRBV12-4	TRBD1	few	TRBJ2-1	CASSSSFGQGGSSYNEQFF	TGTGCCAGCAGTTCCTCCTTTGGACAGGGGGGAAGCTCCTACAATGAGCAGTTCTTC
TRBV5-6	-	few	TRBJ1-1	CASRIRGQPNTEAFF	TGTGCCAGCAGAATTCGTGGACAGCCAAACACTGAAGCTTTCTTT
TRBV6-5	TRBD2	many	TRBJ2-5	CASRVTSGSRQETQYF	TGTGCCAGCAGGGTTACTAGCGGGAGTCGGCAAGAGACCCAGTACTTC
TRBV11-3	TRBD1	many	TRBJ2-1	CASSRDRAYNEQFF	TGTGCCAGCTCCCGGGACAGGGCTTACAATGAGCAGTTCTTC
TRBV29-1	TRBD2	many	TRBJ2-1	CSVDGTRSYNEQFF	TGCAGCGTTGATGGGACTAGATCGTACAATGAGCAGTTCTTC
TRBV20-1	-	many	TRBJ2-7	CSAMREYEQYF	TGCAGTGCTATGAGGGAGTACGAGCAGTACTTC
TRBV27	TRBD2	many	TRBJ2-1	CASSLLGLASVSSYNEQFF	TGTGCCAGCAGTTTATTGGGACTAGCGTCGGTGAGCTCCTACAATGAGCAGTTCTTC
TRBV20-1	-	many	TRBJ2-7	CSARVLGGGGGVAYEQYF	TGCAGTGCTAGAGTCTTGGGGGGAGGGGGAGGAGTGGCCTACGAGCAGTACTTC
TRBV6-1	-	-	TRBJ2-6	CASSAMGAGSTGSGANVLTF	TGTGCCAGCAGTGCTATGGGGGCCGGGAGTACTGGCTCTGGGGCCAACGTCCTGACTTTC
TRBV5-1	-	many	TRBJ2-6	CASSFTGPGANVLTF	TGCGCCAGCAGCTTCACAGGGCCTGGGGCCAACGTCCTGACTTTC
TRBV5-1	-	many	TRBJ1-1	CASRAGAGNTEAFF	TGCGCCAGCAGGGCGGGGGCCGGGAACACTGAAGCTTTCTTT
TRBV5-1	-	few	TRBJ2-2	CASSQSTGMNTGELFF	TGCGCCAGCAGCCAATCCACAGGGATGAACACCGGGGAGCTGTTTTTT
TRBV4-2	-	many	TRBJ2-7	CASSQYGAGEQYF	TGTGCCAGCAGCCAATACGGGGCGGGGGAGCAGTACTTC
TRBV7-2	TRBD2	many	TRBJ2-2	CASTAGVGTGELFF	TGTGCCAGCACGGCGGGAGTTGGTACCGGGGAGCTGTTTTTT
TRBV6-1	-	-	TRBJ1-5	CASSPGVDQRQHF	TGTGCCAGCAGTCCAGGCGTGGATCAGCGACAGCATTTT
TRBV6-6	-	-	TRBJ2-7	CASSLSGFEQYF	TGTGCCAGCAGTTTATCAGGGTTTGAGCAGTACTTC
TRBV7-2	TRBD1	many	TRBJ2-7	CASSLGSRDSTKYF	TGTGCCAGCAGCTTAGGCTCCCGGGACAGTACAAAATACTTC
TRBV27	-	many	TRBJ2-7	CASSLSSSASYEQYF	TGTGCCAGCAGTTTATCGTCTAGCGCGAGCTACGAGCAGTACTTC
TRBV12-3/TRBV12-4	-	-	TRBJ2-7	CASQLMGSYEQYF	TGTGCCAGCCAACTAATGGGGTCCTACGAGCAGTACTTC